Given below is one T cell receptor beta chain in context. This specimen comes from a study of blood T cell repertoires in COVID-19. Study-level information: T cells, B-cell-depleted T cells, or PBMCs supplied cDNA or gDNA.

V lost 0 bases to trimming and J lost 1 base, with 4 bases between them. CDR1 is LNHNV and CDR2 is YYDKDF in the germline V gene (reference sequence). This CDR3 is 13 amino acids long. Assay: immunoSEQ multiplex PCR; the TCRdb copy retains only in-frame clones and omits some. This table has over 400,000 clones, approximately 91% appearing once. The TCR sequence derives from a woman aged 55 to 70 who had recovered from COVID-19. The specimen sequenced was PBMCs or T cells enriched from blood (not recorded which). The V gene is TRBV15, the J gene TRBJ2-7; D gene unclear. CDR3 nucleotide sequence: TGTGCCACCAGCAGAGATCCGTCCTACGAGCAGTACGTC. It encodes CATSRDPSYEQYV.